This TCR beta chain originates from a study of tumor-infiltrating lymphocytes in primary liver carcinoma. Comments on this clonotype: The antigen is not known.

Study results and caveats: Tumor top-250-clone fractions significantly exceeded those of blood (p = 0.039). Whereas tumor region pairs overlapped more, tumor-adjacent and tumor-blood pairs overlapped less.

Making TCR beta cDNA involved approximately 530 ng total RNA and a constant-region primer. Slightly modified ARM-PCR served as the procedure for the TCR beta libraries. These libraries came from three rounds of nested multiplex PCR. TRBV1-TRBV30 forward primers paired with a C-beta reverse primer were used in the first two PCR rounds, which ran about 11 cycles each. MiXCR, run by TCRdb on the multiplex PCR reads, gives a single entry per CDR3 protein. The sample has about 100,000 distinct CDR3 sequences, 55% to 75% seen once. Germline CDR1 MNHEY, CDR2 SVGAGI. V lost 8 bases to trimming and J lost 8 bases, with 20 bases between them. The CDR3 extends over 14 amino acids. Co-extracted RNA and DNA came from approximately 20-30 mg of unsorted bulk tissue.

The sequenced sample was liver tumor tissue from sampling region 5. The subset denotes: tumor region T5, tumor centre. This sequence joins TRBV6-5 and TRBJ2-3; D may match TRBD1 or TRBD2 (6 bases each). This clonotype was sampled from a woman aged 55 to 70 with primary liver carcinoma and hepatitis B virus infection. CDR3: CASRGGGHAVTQYF. In DNA, the CDR3 is TGTGCCAGCCGAGGAGGGGGGCATGCAGTTACGCAGTATTTT.